Below, one T cell receptor (beta chain) is given with its context. This entry is derived from a study of CD8+ T cells in alopecia areata. V was clipped by 2 bases and J by 4 bases, with 16 bases between them. Germline CDR1 reads SGDLS; CDR2 reads YYNGEE. The length of the CDR3 is 16 residues. The treatment is: oral pan-JAK inhibitor, 5-10 mg twice daily. Extraction and reverse transcription of RNA yielded cDNA as the sequencing template. Repertoires were generated with immunoSEQ multiplex PCR, while TCRdb's copy carries only in-frame clones and drops some. In the table there are fewer than 250,000 clones, 35% to 40% of which are singletons.

J is TRBJ2-1 and V is TRBV9; D is unclear. This specimen was CD4+ T cells sorted from blood, taken around week 34, from a patient treated with tofacitinib. This receptor was obtained from a human donor with alopecia areata. The CDR3 coding sequence is TGTGCCAGCAGCGTTCAGGCGACCCACGGATACAATGAGCAGTTCTTC. It is translated as CASSVQATHGYNEQFF.